This section outlines one T cell receptor beta chain sequence together with its context. The entry originates in a study of blood T cell repertoires in COVID-19. Study information: Samples taken during acute and convalescent COVID-19 were collected in the United States, Italy and Spain. In each case, the material was cDNA or gDNA derived from T cells, B-cell-depleted T cells, or PBMCs.

The CDR3 runs 18 residues. Germline V lookup: CDR1 KGHDR, CDR2 SFDVKD. J lost 0 bases, V lost 3 bases, and 4 bases had no gene match. In the original processing: Cell counts per sample came from amplifying reference gene primers. TCRdb's table, derived via immunoSEQ multiplex PCR, lists solely in-frame clones and lacks some. V and J calls and clone size are as listed in that table; D and trimming were resolved from the DNA. The sample records some 150,000 clones, less than 85% being singletons. Sequenced: peripheral blood. This clonotype originated in an elderly woman in a cohort sampled during active or convalescent COVID-19. The chain has TRBV24-1 and TRBJ2-6, with TRBD1 matching 10 bases. CDR3 region: CATSDMGQGSSGANVLTF. The DNA for the CDR3 is TGTGCCACCAGTGATATGGGACAGGGGAGCTCTGGGGCCAACGTCCTGACTTTC.